A selection of T cell receptor beta chains follows, all from one sample in a study of CD8 T cells in Susac syndrome. MiXCR was run by TCRdb on the immunoSEQ multiplex PCR reads, yielding one entry per CDR3 protein. This sample carries about 300,000 distinct CDR3 sequences, roughly 85% of them seen once, and the ten largest clones take around 0.22%. The sequencing sample was made of CD8+ T cells from PBMCs. The receptor set was obtained from a human donor with multiple sclerosis. CDR3s leave out the opening cysteine and the closing phenylalanine or tryptophan.

J: TRBJ2-5
V: TRBV29-1
CDR3: SVPREKETQY

J: TRBJ2-1
V: TRBV6-6
CDR3: ASSYSGVRNEQF

J: TRBJ2-3
V: TRBV20-1
CDR3: SARDSLSATSTDTQY

J: TRBJ2-1
V: TRBV2
CDR3: ASSGGGDSYNEQF

J: TRBJ1-2
V: TRBV30
CDR3: AWTGGVNYGYT

J: TRBJ1-2
V: TRBV7-9
CDR3: ASIQGPADGYT

J: TRBJ2-5
V: TRBV13
CDR3: ASSSAGEGQETQY

J: TRBJ2-5
V: TRBV29-1
CDR3: SVEGPVGRGVRGSQETQY

J: TRBJ2-7
V: TRBV7-9
CDR3: ASRGFTREAYEQY

J: TRBJ2-7
V: TRBV7-6
CDR3: ASSEGPGGSYEQY

J: TRBJ1-5
V: TRBV19
CDR3: ASSMTSYSNQPQH

J: TRBJ2-1
V: TRBV19
CDR3: ASSILGLAGSSYNEQF

J: TRBJ2-5
V: TRBV6-2/TRBV6-3
CDR3: ASSPGGEAETQY

J: TRBJ1-1
V: TRBV6-2/TRBV6-3
CDR3: ASSSHTRKAF

J: TRBJ2-1
V: TRBV11-2
CDR3: ASSQRVRGLAGGPLIEQF

J: TRBJ2-3
V: TRBV29-1
CDR3: SVVLGQSLADTQY

J: TRBJ2-3
V: TRBV5-4
CDR3: ASSLGQRGYTDTQY

J: TRBJ2-6
V: TRBV20-1
CDR3: SARPPGHIFSGANVLT

J: TRBJ1-5
V: TRBV28
CDR3: ASSLASRREGQPQH

J: TRBJ1-2
V: TRBV28
CDR3: ASSLWAGGHYGYT

J: TRBJ2-7
V: TRBV19
CDR3: ASSIGRLGRDNPYEQY

J: TRBJ1-4
V: TRBV27
CDR3: ASSPSLGQGGRSEKLF

J: TRBJ1-1
V: TRBV7-8
CDR3: ASSLVVRVEGTEAF

J: TRBJ2-7
V: TRBV28
CDR3: ASSLPSGTSGINEQY

J: TRBJ1-5
V: TRBV6-5
CDR3: ASSSTSLGGGQPQH

J: TRBJ2-7
V: TRBV19
CDR3: ASSSGGAYEQY

J: TRBJ2-3
V: TRBV14
CDR3: ASSQVWADTQY

J: TRBJ1-1
V: TRBV9
CDR3: ASSIRDRGSLNTEAF

J: TRBJ2-3
V: TRBV6-5
CDR3: ASSSGTGDPATDTQY

J: TRBJ2-5
V: TRBV27
CDR3: ATSAGVRPGEETQY

J: TRBJ1-1
V: TRBV5-4
CDR3: AVQGRSNTEAF

J: TRBJ2-7
V: TRBV20-1
CDR3: SARLARPYEQY

J: TRBJ2-1
V: TRBV7-2
CDR3: ASSLAPQTSGRAPSYNEQF

J: TRBJ1-5
V: TRBV27
CDR3: ASSLTGYNQPQH

J: TRBJ2-7
V: TRBV24-1
CDR3: ATSDSRKAKQY

J: TRBJ2-3
V: TRBV24-1
CDR3: ATSDFEGLGTDTQY

J: TRBJ1-5
V: TRBV13
CDR3: ASTFRDNQPQH

J: TRBJ2-1
V: TRBV19
CDR3: ASTLDSGLAPYEQF

J: TRBJ2-6
V: TRBV7-4
CDR3: ASSPRTGGKPTSGANVLT

J: TRBJ2-7
V: TRBV9
CDR3: ASSPRGRVYEQY

J: TRBJ2-1
V: TRBV27
CDR3: ASSLIRLVGNEQF

J: TRBJ2-1
V: TRBV29-1
CDR3: SVAGTSGRASYNEQF

J: TRBJ2-7
V: TRBV4-3
CDR3: ASSQGTGQNLDEQY

J: TRBJ2-7
V: TRBV7-2
CDR3: ASSFSGQSYEQY

J: TRBJ2-7
V: TRBV7-2
CDR3: ASSFLAGGLGEQY

J: TRBJ2-3
V: TRBV3-1
CDR3: ASSQRLGRLGGAGPDTQY

J: TRBJ1-2
V: TRBV5-1
CDR3: ASSLGTFNGYT

J: TRBJ2-7
V: TRBV27
CDR3: TSSPTLAGVGSSYEQY

J: TRBJ1-5
V: TRBV27
CDR3: ASNRQGGATISPQH